This T cell receptor beta chain was sequenced for a study of blood T cell repertoires in COVID-19. On the study more broadly: The origin of the acute and convalescent COVID-19 samples was the United States, Italy and Spain. T cells, B-cell-depleted T cells, or PBMCs provided the cDNA or gDNA that served as material.

Deletions cut 0 bases from V and 6 bases from J, with 12 bases between. There are 15 residues in the CDR3. The germline V gene has CDR1 SEHNR and CDR2 FQNEAQ (reference sequence). The authors' processing: Amplification from reference gene primers served as the basis for estimated nucleated cell counts. The repertoire was sequenced with immunoSEQ multiplex PCR; TCRdb's copy has only in-frame clones and lacks some. V and J calls and clone size come straight from that table; D and trimming were deduced from the DNA. This table holds approximately 190,000 clones, 82% found once. Recruited during active infection, patients (from Seattle) were subsequently followed longitudinally.

Sequencing was carried out using peripheral blood. The chain combines TRBV7-9 with TRBJ2-1, with D uncertain. The receptor's source is a woman aged 60-70 years with COVID-19, enrolled during active disease. CDR3 region: CASSLARPGRNEQFF. In nucleotides, the CDR3 is TGTGCCAGCAGCTTAGCGCGACCGGGTCGCAATGAGCAGTTCTTC.